Listed below are T cell receptor beta chains from one sample, sequenced in a study of blood T cell repertoires in COVID-19. Measured with immunoSEQ multiplex PCR; TCRdb has only the in-frame clones, and not every one. The data hold nearly 250,000 clones, with over 75% observed a single time. The sample consisted of PBMCs or T cells enriched from blood (not recorded which). These receptors all stem from a woman aged 45 to 65 with acute COVID-19. Each CDR3 is given with its conserved first and last residue. The D gene is left open where the match is weak. Part of the rows lack a size; the others show once, few, many or a class for expanded clones.

D	V	J	size	CDR3	DNA
NA	TRBV25-1	TRBJ2-5	once	CASRPNSKTQYF	TGTGCCAGCAGACCTAACTCAAAGACCCAGTACTTC
NA	TRBV30	TRBJ1-2	NA	CAWIPGFNYGYTF	TGTGCCTGGATCCCAGGTTTCAACTATGGCTACACCTTC
NA	TRBV29-1	TRBJ2-1	NA	CSVGPNRGEQFF	TGCAGCGTTGGGCCAAATCGTGGTGAGCAGTTCTTC
NA	TRBV5-1	TRBJ1-1	NA	CASSLGGGGRPAEAFF	TGCGCCAGCAGCTTGGGGGGCGGTGGACGACCCGCTGAAGCTTTCTTT
NA	TRBV20-1	TRBJ1-2	NA	CSARDRTGYTF	TGCAGTGCTAGAGACAGGACAGGCTACACCTTC
TRBD1	TRBV7-3	TRBJ1-2	NA	CASSPVQGAGYGYTF	TGTGCCAGCAGCCCGGTCCAGGGGGCGGGCTATGGCTACACCTTC
TRBD1	TRBV3-1/TRBV3-2	TRBJ1-2	NA	CASSHLDRAYGYTF	TGTGCCAGCAGCCATTTGGACAGGGCGTATGGCTACACCTTC
TRBD1	TRBV30	TRBJ2-7	once	CAWRGTGVYEQYF	TGTGCCTGGAGGGGGACAGGGGTCTACGAGCAGTACTTC
TRBD1	TRBV12-5	TRBJ2-5	few	CASGQQTGQAYQETQYF	TGTGCTAGTGGACAACAAACGGGACAGGCGTACCAAGAGACCCAGTACTTC
TRBD1	TRBV7-9	TRBJ2-2	NA	CASSLGTVLFF	TGTGCCAGCAGCCTTGGGACAGTGCTGTTTTTT
NA	TRBV5-4	TRBJ1-1	NA	CASSLQGAMDTEAFF	TGTGCCAGCAGCTTACAGGGTGCTATGGACACTGAAGCTTTCTTT
NA	TRBV7-9	TRBJ1-2	NA	CASSELDSPVYGYTF	TGTGCCAGCAGCGAGCTGGACAGCCCAGTCTATGGCTACACCTTC
TRBD1	TRBV5-1	TRBJ2-7	NA	CASSSSTGASYEQYF	TGCGCCAGCAGCTCGAGTACAGGGGCTTCCTACGAGCAGTACTTC
TRBD1	TRBV27	TRBJ1-2	NA	CASSPGQGRAQFGYTF	TGTGCCAGCAGTCCGGGACAGGGGAGGGCCCAGTTTGGCTACACCTTC
TRBD2	TRBV3-1/TRBV3-2	TRBJ2-1	NA	CASSRPGLAGSSSYNEQFF	TGTGCCAGCAGCCGTCCGGGACTAGCGGGTTCGAGCTCCTACAATGAGCAGTTCTTC
NA	TRBV9	TRBJ1-2	few	CASSPGVGYGYTF	TGTGCCAGCAGCCCAGGGGTGGGCTATGGCTACACCTTC
TRBD1	TRBV6-4	TRBJ2-2	once	CASSRDRASGTGELFF	TGTGCCAGCAGCCGAGACAGGGCCTCGGGCACCGGGGAGCTGTTTTTT
TRBD1	TRBV5-1	TRBJ1-3	NA	CASSQQGDTIYF	TGCGCCAGCAGCCAACAGGGGGACACCATATATTTT
TRBD1	TRBV25-1	TRBJ1-6	NA	CASSSQGGQINSPLHF	TGTGCCAGCAGTTCCCAGGGGGGACAGATAAATTCACCCCTCCACTTT
TRBD1	TRBV5-1	TRBJ1-1	NA	CASSADRGITNTEAFF	TGCGCCAGCAGCGCCGACAGGGGGATCACGAACACTGAAGCTTTCTTT
NA	TRBV18	TRBJ2-7	NA	CASSPPAGSYEQYF	TGTGCCAGCTCACCACCGGCAGGCTCCTACGAGCAGTACTTC
NA	TRBV6-5	TRBJ2-6	NA	CASSSEGETGANVLTF	TGTGCCAGCAGTTCTGAGGGGGAAACTGGGGCCAACGTCCTGACTTTC
NA	TRBV27	TRBJ1-5	NA	CASSLVSAGSNQPQHF	TGTGCCAGCAGTTTAGTGTCGGCGGGATCCAATCAGCCCCAGCATTTT
NA	TRBV7-9	TRBJ1-6	NA	CASSPLGGGSITLHF	TGTGCCAGCAGCCCGCTAGGGGGGGGAAGTATCACCCTCCACTTT
TRBD1	TRBV27	TRBJ1-1	NA	CASSLTGQANTEAFF	TGTGCCAGCAGTCTTACAGGACAGGCGAACACTGAAGCTTTCTTT
NA	TRBV7-2	TRBJ2-7	NA	CASSPPPGGPFEQYF	TGTGCCAGCAGCCCGCCGCCCGGGGGGCCGTTCGAGCAGTACTTC
TRBD1	TRBV18	TRBJ1-1	NA	CASSPGQMNTEAFF	TGTGCCAGCTCACCGGGACAGATGAACACTGAAGCTTTCTTT
NA	TRBV2	TRBJ1-2	NA	CASRVGEAAFGYTF	TGTGCCAGCAGGGTTGGAGAAGCGGCGTTCGGCTACACCTTC
TRBD1	TRBV5-4	TRBJ1-2	NA	CASSVDRNYGYTF	TGTGCCAGCAGCGTGGACAGGAACTATGGCTACACCTTC
NA	TRBV7-2	TRBJ2-1	NA	CASSFSEQFF	TGTGCCAGCAGCTTCTCGGAGCAGTTCTTC
NA	TRBV30	TRBJ2-7	NA	CAWRAGDWGSGQYF	TGTGCCTGGAGGGCCGGGGACTGGGGAAGTGGGCAGTACTTC
TRBD1	TRBV6-5	TRBJ1-2	NA	CASSRAMTGDGGYTF	TGTGCCAGCAGCCGCGCCATGACAGGGGATGGAGGCTACACCTTC
NA	TRBV19	TRBJ2-1	NA	CASSRQVGEEQFF	TGTGCCAGTAGTAGACAGGTAGGGGAGGAGCAGTTCTTC
TRBD1	TRBV27	TRBJ2-5	NA	CASSPHRGGQETQYF	TGTGCCAGCAGCCCCCACAGGGGTGGCCAAGAGACCCAGTACTTC
NA	TRBV3-1/TRBV3-2	TRBJ1-5	NA	CASSQANNQPQHF	TGTGCCAGCAGCCAAGCCAACAATCAGCCCCAGCATTTT
NA	TRBV7-2	TRBJ1-4	once	CASSPARTVEEKLFF	TGTGCCAGCAGCCCCGCCAGGACAGTCGAAGAAAAACTGTTTTTT
NA	TRBV12-3/TRBV12-4	TRBJ1-4	NA	CASSLPGREKLFF	TGTGCCAGCAGTTTACCAGGGCGTGAAAAACTGTTTTTT
TRBD1	TRBV5-8	TRBJ1-5	NA	CASSRDRVRQPQHF	TGTGCCAGCAGCCGGGACAGGGTTCGTCAGCCCCAGCATTTT
NA	TRBV27	TRBJ1-2	few	CASSLSYQNYGYTF	TGTGCCAGCAGTTTATCGTATCAGAACTATGGCTACACCTTC
NA	TRBV25-1	TRBJ2-1	NA	CASSEAVYNEQFF	TGTGCCAGCAGTGAGGCAGTTTACAATGAGCAGTTCTTC
NA	TRBV19	TRBJ2-6	NA	CASSIRPGRGSGANVLTF	TGTGCCAGTAGTATACGTCCAGGGCGAGGCTCTGGGGCCAACGTCCTGACTTTC
TRBD1	TRBV9	TRBJ2-2	NA	CASSVAIGGSGELFF	TGTGCCAGCAGCGTAGCTATAGGGGGCTCCGGGGAGCTGTTTTTT
NA	TRBV18	TRBJ2-5	NA	CASSETGMETQYF	TGTGCCAGCTCTGAGACGGGGATGGAGACCCAGTACTTC
NA	TRBV4-3	TRBJ1-3	NA	CASSQERDGGGNTIYF	TGCGCCAGCAGCCAAGAAAGAGACGGGGGAGGAAACACCATATATTTT
NA	TRBV30	TRBJ1-4	NA	CAWSGERADEKLFF	TGTGCCTGGAGCGGGGAGAGGGCAGATGAAAAACTGTTTTTT
TRBD2	TRBV30	TRBJ2-7	once	CAWSPTSGPYEQYF	TGTGCCTGGAGTCCGACTAGCGGACCCTACGAGCAGTACTTC
TRBD2	TRBV4-3	TRBJ2-3	NA	CASSQRGADTDTQYF	TGCGCCAGCAGCCAGCGGGGGGCCGACACAGATACGCAGTATTTT
NA	TRBV7-2	TRBJ2-5	NA	CASSFNGARETQYF	TGTGCCAGCAGCTTCAATGGGGCTAGAGAGACCCAGTACTTC
TRBD1	TRBV5-1	TRBJ2-7	NA	CASSWDSDYEQYF	TGCGCCAGCAGCTGGGACAGCGATTACGAGCAGTACTTC
TRBD1	TRBV4-2	TRBJ1-1	few	CASSRKTTGEGMTEAFF	TGTGCCAGCAGCCGGAAGACGACAGGGGAGGGAATGACTGAAGCTTTCTTT
NA	TRBV14	TRBJ2-1	many	CASRRSGGAYNEQFF	TGTGCCAGCAGGAGGTCGGGGGGCGCCTACAATGAGCAGTTCTTC
TRBD1	TRBV6-2/TRBV6-3	TRBJ1-6	NA	CASSYGGQGSSYNSPLHF	TGTGCCAGCAGTTACGGGGGACAGGGAAGCTCCTATAATTCACCCCTCCACTTT
NA	TRBV7-9	TRBJ2-7	NA	CASSPRGGRVNEQYF	TGTGCCAGCAGCCCGAGGGGGGGGCGCGTCAACGAGCAGTACTTC
NA	TRBV4-1	TRBJ2-3	NA	CASSLFSGDTQYF	TGCGCCAGCAGCCTCTTCTCGGGGGATACGCAGTATTTT
TRBD1	TRBV25-1	TRBJ2-2	NA	CASRDRKTPSGELFF	TGTGCCAGTAGGGACAGGAAGACCCCCAGCGGGGAGCTGTTTTTT
TRBD1	TRBV19	TRBJ1-3	NA	CASSATSGTVGNTIYF	TGTGCCAGTAGTGCGACCTCCGGGACAGTTGGAAACACCATATATTTT
TRBD1	TRBV7-9	TRBJ1-4	few	CASSRRDRGRTNEKLFF	TGTGCCAGCAGCCGCCGGGACAGGGGGCGGACTAATGAAAAACTGTTTTTT